Sequencing of this TCR beta chain was carried out in a study of long-term antiretroviral therapy in people with HIV. Study-wide findings and caveats: At every time point, clones expanded before ART dominated the repertoire. Even long-term ART left TRB diversity below transplant donor controls, despite gains.

Researchers ran immunoSEQ v3.0 at survey level. Only in-frame clones appear in the TCRdb table, and some are missing; sequencing was by immunoSEQ multiplex PCR. The sample comprises 25,000 to 35,000 clones, around 83% of which are singletons, and roughly 6.4% rests with the top ten. With respect to this clone: Its antigen is undetermined.

V lost 3 bases to trimming and J lost 2 bases, with 15 bases between them. Germline V gene lookup returns CDR1 SGDLS and CDR2 YYNGEE. This CDR3 region has 16 residues. This chain joins TRBV9 and TRBJ1-3; possibly TRBD1 for D (6 bases). This TCR was sampled from a young man with HIV. Material: unsorted PBMCs, obtained 0.4 years after starting antiretroviral therapy. The CDR3 loop reads CASSDRDGTAGNTIYF. The CDR3 region has the DNA TGTGCCAGCAGCGACAGGGATGGGACTGCTGGAAACACCATATATTTT.